The present T cell receptor beta chain was sequenced within a study of shared clonotypes between healthy human individuals. TCRdb keeps only in-frame clones here, not all; method: immunoSEQ multiplex PCR. The sample has more than 2 million clones; roughly 94% are singletons. The CDR3 length is 17 residues. Trimming removed 0 bases at V and 1 base at J, with 12 bases between. Looked up from germline, CDR1 is LGHNA and CDR2 is YNFKEQ. The TCR was taken from a young man in good health. The source material was naive CD4+ T cells sorted from blood. Documented subset: CD45RA+ positively selected. The chain couples TRBV4-2 to TRBJ2-2; weak D call: TRBD1 (6 bases). Here the CDR3 reads CASSQETETGNTGELFF. The CDR3, as DNA: TGTGCCAGCAGCCAAGAGACTGAGACAGGGAACACCGGGGAGCTGTTTTTT.